This TCR beta chain was recorded in a study of shared clonotypes between healthy human individuals. Libraries were prepared by immunoSEQ multiplex PCR; TCRdb keeps only in-frame clonotypes and omits some of them. The table lists some 1.4 million clones, around 95% of them singletons. As to this clone: As yet, its antigen is unknown.

Study results and caveats: In contrast to clonotypes shared by all four donors, non-shared clonotypes had lower generation probabilities. Blood was the sole source, and tissue repertoires probably differ.

This CDR3 region has 14 residues. Trimming cost V 6 bases and J 5 bases, with 17 bases left between them. In germline, CDR1 is MNHEY, CDR2 SVGAGI. This chain links TRBV6-5 with TRBJ2-7, with D maybe TRBD2 (6 bases). The TCR was taken from a man in his thirties or forties in good health. The specimen was naive CD4+ T cells sorted from blood. Sample subset: CD45RA+ positively selected. CDR3 nucleotides: TGTGCCAGCAGAGTCCCGGGAGTTAGGCACGAGCAGTACTTC. Its protein is CASRVPGVRHEQYF.